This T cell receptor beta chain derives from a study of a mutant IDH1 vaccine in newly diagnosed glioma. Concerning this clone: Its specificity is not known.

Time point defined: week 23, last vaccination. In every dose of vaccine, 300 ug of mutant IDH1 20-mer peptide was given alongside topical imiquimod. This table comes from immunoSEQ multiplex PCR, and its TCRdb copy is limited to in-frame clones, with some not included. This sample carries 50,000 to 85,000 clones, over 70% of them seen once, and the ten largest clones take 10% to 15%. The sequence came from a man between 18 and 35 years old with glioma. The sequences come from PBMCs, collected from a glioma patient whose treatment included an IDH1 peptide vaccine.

In nucleotides, the CDR3 is TGTGCCAGCAGCGCGAAACAGGGTTCCCACGAGCAGTACTTC. Its translation is CASSAKQGSHEQYF. The chain has TRBV5-4 and TRBJ2-7; possible D gene TRBD1, 6 bases. This CDR3 is 14 amino acids long. Germline values: CDR1 SGHNT, CDR2 YYREEE (reference sequence). V was trimmed by 4 bases and J by 5 bases, leaving 16 bases between them.